This T cell receptor (beta chain) was found in a study of graft-versus-host responses after intestinal transplantation. The wider study: Those transplanted obtained multivisceral, liver-intestinal, or isolated intestinal grafts. Induction with anti-thymocyte globulin, then tacrolimus and steroids for about 3 years, was given to all recipients. Study-wide results and caveats: Detection of GvH clones occurred in recipient marrow, and some had their first appearance in ileum or blood. Allografts from individuals with graft-donor T cell macrochimerism displayed high graft-versus-host to host-versus-graft clonal ratios.

Remarks on this clone: The antigen remains unidentified.

Profiled with immunoSEQ multiplex PCR; TCRdb holds only in-frame clones, not every one. The table lists around 77,000 clones, over 85% of them singletons. The germline CDR1 and CDR2 sequences are SGHRS and YFSETQ. CDR3 size: 17 residues. V was pared by 5 bases and J by 0 bases, with 21 bases between. The V call is TRBV5-1, the J call TRBJ2-7; D not certain. This TCR came from a human donor who received an intestinal transplant. The input for sequencing was unstimulated CD8+ T cells sorted from spleen or lymph node cells, taken before intestinal transplant. The chain's CDR3 is CASSLTAVGHSSYEQYF. The CDR3, as DNA: TGCGCCAGCAGTCTAACCGCCGTGGGCCACAGCTCCTACGAGCAGTACTTC.